A selection of T cell receptor beta chains follows, all from one sample in a study of identical twins. One entry per CDR3 protein results from TCRdb running MiXCR on the 5' RACE reads. The table lists around 530,000 distinct CDR3 sequences, approximately 16% of them singletons. The data were also submitted as part of a second study, on yellow fever vaccine responses in identical twins.

The sample comprised CD4+ T cells sorted from blood. The receptors stem from a woman between 18 and 29 years old in good health. CDR3s include the opening cysteine and the closing phenylalanine or tryptophan. D genes are given only for firm matches. Clone size, where shown, is once, few, many, or a class for clones that have expanded.

cdr3_length j_call v_call clone_size d_call cdr3_aa cdr3_nt
16 TRBJ2-1 TRBV5-1 NA TRBD2 CASSVSWTSGNNEQFF TGCGCCAGCAGCGTGAGTTGGACTAGCGGAAACAATGAGCAGTTCTTC
17 TRBJ2-2 TRBV7-9 few TRBD1 CASSRINRGRITGELFF TGTGCCAGCAGCCGTATCAACAGGGGGCGCATCACCGGGGAGCTGTTTTTT
14 TRBJ2-2 TRBV3-1 few NA CASSQGGSTGELFF TGTGCCAGCAGCCAAGGGGGGAGCACCGGGGAGCTGTTTTTT
17 TRBJ2-5 TRBV14 NA TRBD1 CASSQDRGQGAQKTQYF TGTGCCAGCAGCCAAGATCGGGGACAGGGGGCGCAAAAGACCCAGTACTTC
20 TRBJ2-1 TRBV5-1 NA TRBD2 CASSFSSPSGRAGSYNEQFF TGCGCCAGCAGCTTCTCCTCCCCTAGCGGGAGGGCCGGGTCCTACAATGAGCAGTTCTTC
16 TRBJ2-2 TRBV25-1 NA NA CASSEWRGEVAGELFF TGTGCCAGCAGTGAATGGCGTGGGGAAGTAGCCGGGGAGCTGTTTTTT
14 TRBJ1-2 TRBV21-1 few NA CASSKDGFNYGYTF TGTGCCAGCAGCAAAGATGGGTTTAACTATGGCTACACCTTC
11 TRBJ1-2 TRBV12-3/TRBV12-4 few NA CASSLQRGYTF TGTGCCAGCAGTTTACAACGGGGCTACACCTTC
14 TRBJ1-3 TRBV4-1 few NA CASSLGTFRNTIYF TGCGCCAGCAGCCTCGGCACATTTCGAAACACCATATATTTT
16 TRBJ2-1 TRBV28 few TRBD2 CASSFLPTSGKYEQFF TGTGCCAGCAGTTTTCTCCCGACTAGCGGGAAATATGAGCAGTTCTTC
14 TRBJ1-2 TRBV20-1 few TRBD1 CSARTGQGALGYTF TGCAGTGCTAGGACGGGACAGGGGGCGCTTGGCTACACCTTC
15 TRBJ2-1 TRBV5-6 few TRBD1 CASSSDRERYNEQFF TGTGCCAGCAGCTCTGACAGGGAAAGGTACAATGAGCAGTTCTTC
17 TRBJ2-7 TRBV6-5 NA NA CASSYETVTRSSYEQYF TGTGCCAGCAGTTACGAGACAGTCACTAGGAGCTCCTACGAGCAGTACTTC
10 TRBJ2-1 TRBV3-1 few NA CASRRAEQFF TGTGCCAGCCGAAGGGCAGAGCAGTTCTTC
15 TRBJ2-3 TRBV5-1 NA NA CASSYGDPSTDTQYF TGCGCCAGCAGCTACGGTGACCCTAGCACAGATACGCAGTATTTT
15 TRBJ2-1 TRBV10-3 few NA CAISERQGVGNEQFF TGTGCCATCAGTGAGCGGCAGGGCGTTGGCAATGAGCAGTTCTTC
15 TRBJ2-3 TRBV7-2 NA NA CASSLGPLGTDTQYF TGTGCCAGCAGCTTAGGACCACTCGGCACAGATACGCAGTATTTT
14 TRBJ2-3 TRBV27 NA NA CASQRNKGTDTQYF TGTGCCAGCCAACGAAATAAGGGCACAGATACGCAGTATTTT
12 TRBJ1-1 TRBV29-1 few TRBD1 CSALTTGAEAFF TGCAGCGCTTTGACTACAGGGGCCGAAGCTTTCTTT
13 TRBJ2-5 TRBV7-9 few NA CASSSAVQETQYF TGTGCCAGCAGCTCTGCGGTTCAAGAGACCCAGTACTTC
12 TRBJ1-2 TRBV19 NA NA CASTLTDYGYTF TGTGCCAGTACCCTGACCGACTATGGCTACACCTTC
17 TRBJ2-7 TRBV7-2 NA NA CASSLQGTGLGLSEQYF TGTGCCAGCAGCCTACAAGGGACGGGACTTGGGTTGTCAGAGCAGTACTTC
15 TRBJ2-3 TRBV5-1 NA NA CASSLGGTAGDTQYF TGCGCCAGCAGCTTGGGAGGTACCGCGGGGGATACGCAGTATTTT
15 TRBJ2-4 TRBV13 NA NA CASSHQTLAKNIQYF TGTGCCAGCAGCCATCAGACCCTAGCCAAAAACATTCAGTACTTC
18 TRBJ2-7 TRBV18 few TRBD2 CASSPFKTSGRGTYEQYF TGTGCCAGCTCACCATTCAAGACTAGCGGGAGGGGGACCTACGAGCAGTACTTC
15 TRBJ2-1 TRBV2 few TRBD2 CASSVRAGEWNEQFF TGTGCCAGCAGTGTTCGAGCGGGAGAATGGAATGAGCAGTTCTTC
14 TRBJ1-1 TRBV6-1 NA TRBD1 CASRDRAGGAGAFF TGTGCCAGCAGAGACCGAGCAGGGGGCGCTGGGGCTTTCTTT
11 TRBJ2-1 TRBV6-1 many NA CASSDRYEQFF TGTGCCAGCAGTGACCGATATGAGCAGTTCTTC
14 TRBJ2-7 TRBV28 few NA CASSPLVGSYEQYF TGTGCCAGCAGCCCCCTCGTGGGATCCTACGAGCAGTACTTC
15 TRBJ2-1 TRBV11-2 NA TRBD2 CASRHPGTSSYEQFF TGTGCCAGCAGACACCCCGGGACTAGTTCGTATGAGCAGTTCTTC
16 TRBJ1-4 TRBV9 NA NA CASSTGTEATNEKLFF TGTGCCAGCAGCACGGGGACGGAAGCAACTAATGAAAAACTGTTTTTT
14 TRBJ2-7 TRBV25-1 NA NA CASSEGLRGGEQYF TGTGCCAGCAGTGAGGGGCTCAGGGGAGGGGAGCAGTACTTC
15 TRBJ1-6 TRBV2 NA NA CASSEQAHGYSPLHF TGTGCCAGCAGTGAACAGGCCCACGGATATTCACCCCTCCACTTT
12 TRBJ1-1 TRBV12-3/TRBV12-4 NA NA CASSSRGAEAFF TGTGCCAGCAGCTCTCGGGGGGCTGAAGCTTTCTTT
12 TRBJ1-1 TRBV20-1 NA NA CSARSRNTEAFF TGCAGTGCGCGCTCAAGGAACACTGAAGCTTTCTTT
13 TRBJ2-2 TRBV24-1 NA NA CATRQTNTGELFF TGTGCCACCAGGCAGACGAACACCGGGGAGCTGTTTTTT
17 TRBJ2-1 TRBV3-1 NA TRBD1 CASSHIGAGTGYNEQFF TGTGCCAGCAGCCACATCGGGGCCGGGACAGGGTACAATGAGCAGTTCTTC
15 TRBJ2-4 TRBV18 NA NA CASSPPKSPKNIQYF TGTGCCAGCTCACCCCCAAAGAGTCCCAAAAACATTCAGTACTTC